This T cell receptor beta chain was sequenced in a study of vaccination effects on CD4 cells after COVID-19. Study-wide results and caveats: In healthy vaccinees, only 1 of 255 vaccine-induced clones cross-reacted with common cold coronaviruses.

Germline V gene data show CDR1 as SGHRS and CDR2 as YFSETQ. The CDR3 is 15 residues long. Trimming took off 5 bases at V and 7 bases at J, with 18 bases between the two ends. Before sequencing, viral peptide pools were used by the ViraFEST assay to expand antigen-specific CD4+ T cells. After more than 8 days in culture, the CD4+ T cells were isolated. In the vaccine recipients, nucleocapsid antibodies were negative and there was no prior SARS-CoV-2 infection. Days 3 and 7 saw half the medium replaced with IL-2 medium. In its sample, this clone was seen a few times. Its antigen is not identified. Data came from immunoSEQ multiplex PCR; TCRdb stores just in-frame clones and leaves some out. The sample records some 19,000 clones, 60% to 75% being singletons.

The material was CD4+ T cells from PBMCs cultured with HCoV-NL63 spike peptides, obtained before COVID-19 vaccination. The chain employs TRBV5-1 and TRBJ1-4, with D possibly TRBD1 on 6 matching bases. The sequence came from a human donor who received a COVID-19 vaccine. This chain's CDR3 is CASSFGGRGSEKLFF. In nucleotides, the CDR3 is TGCGCCAGCAGTTTTGGGGGCCGGGGAAGTGAAAAACTGTTTTTT.